Listed below are T cell receptor beta chains from one sample, sequenced in a study of control samples from healthy donors and cancer patients. Repertoires were generated with immunoSEQ multiplex PCR, while TCRdb's copy carries only in-frame clones and drops some. The table has 130,000 or so clones, about 89% seen once. Material for sequencing was blood. The receptors derive from a man younger than 35 in good health. The CDR3 runs from the conserved cysteine through the conserved F or W. Each record gives: J gene, D gene, V gene, clone size, CDR3 DNA, CDR3 protein. D genes are given only for firm matches. For some rows the clone size is stated as once, few or many, or as a class when expanded; others skip it.

J gene: TRBJ1-1
D gene: -
V gene: TRBV2
clone size: -
CDR3 DNA: TGTGCCAGCAGTGTTTTGGGGAACACTGAAGCTTTCTTT
CDR3 protein: CASSVLGNTEAFF

J gene: TRBJ2-5
D gene: -
V gene: TRBV7-2
clone size: -
CDR3 DNA: TGTGCCAGCAGCTTAAGAGACAGGAAATTCCAAGAGACCCAGTACTTC
CDR3 protein: CASSLRDRKFQETQYF

J gene: TRBJ1-1
D gene: -
V gene: TRBV19
clone size: once
CDR3 DNA: TGTGCCAGTAGTATAAAGTCCTCCACCGCTGAAGCTTTCTTT
CDR3 protein: CASSIKSSTAEAFF

J gene: TRBJ2-5
D gene: -
V gene: TRBV2
clone size: -
CDR3 DNA: TGTGCCACCGAGACAGGCGGGGACGAGACCCAGTACTTC
CDR3 protein: CATETGGDETQYF

J gene: TRBJ2-5
D gene: -
V gene: TRBV10-1
clone size: -
CDR3 DNA: TGCGCCAGCAGTGGTCAACAGCCAGGAGGGACCCAGTACTTC
CDR3 protein: CASSGQQPGGTQYF

J gene: TRBJ2-1
D gene: TRBD2
V gene: TRBV4-2
clone size: once
CDR3 DNA: TGTGCCAGCAGCCAAGGGGTAGCGGGGGGGTACAATGAGCAGTTCTTC
CDR3 protein: CASSQGVAGGYNEQFF

J gene: TRBJ2-7
D gene: -
V gene: TRBV6-2/TRBV6-3
clone size: -
CDR3 DNA: TGTGCCAGCAGTTACTCGGCTGTGTTTCCCGGGGAGCAGTACTTC
CDR3 protein: CASSYSAVFPGEQYF

J gene: TRBJ1-2
D gene: -
V gene: TRBV25-1
clone size: -
CDR3 DNA: TGTGCCAGCAGTGAATATGGGGGGGGCTACACCTTC
CDR3 protein: CASSEYGGGYTF

J gene: TRBJ2-1
D gene: TRBD2
V gene: TRBV5-1
clone size: -
CDR3 DNA: TGCGCCAGCAGCTTGGGGGCGGGGGGGCCCCACAATGAGCAGTTCTTC
CDR3 protein: CASSLGAGGPHNEQFF

J gene: TRBJ1-2
D gene: -
V gene: TRBV13
clone size: once
CDR3 DNA: TGTGCCAGCAGCTTAGGCCGGGTTCTAGCTAACTATGGCTACACCTTC
CDR3 protein: CASSLGRVLANYGYTF

J gene: TRBJ1-2
D gene: -
V gene: TRBV5-4
clone size: -
CDR3 DNA: TGTGCCAGCAGCTTGGCCGGGCGGACAGTAGGGATTTATGGCTACACCTTC
CDR3 protein: CASSLAGRTVGIYGYTF

J gene: TRBJ1-2
D gene: -
V gene: TRBV7-2
clone size: once
CDR3 DNA: TGTGCCAGCAGCTACGACCACACGGGCGGCTACACCTTC
CDR3 protein: CASSYDHTGGYTF

J gene: TRBJ2-1
D gene: TRBD2
V gene: TRBV7-3
clone size: -
CDR3 DNA: TGTGCCAGCAGCTTACCGGGACTAGGGAATGAGCAGTTCTTC
CDR3 protein: CASSLPGLGNEQFF

J gene: TRBJ2-5
D gene: -
V gene: TRBV6-1
clone size: -
CDR3 DNA: TGTGCCAGCAGTGAAGAGTGGAGGGGGGCGAAAGAGACCCAGTACTTC
CDR3 protein: CASSEEWRGAKETQYF

J gene: TRBJ2-3
D gene: -
V gene: TRBV27
clone size: -
CDR3 DNA: TGTGCCAGCAGGGGTCTAGGGGGGTTGGAGTATTTT
CDR3 protein: CASRGLGGLEYF

J gene: TRBJ2-5
D gene: -
V gene: TRBV13
clone size: -
CDR3 DNA: TGTGCCAGCAGCTCTACCTTGGGGGAGACCCAGTACTTC
CDR3 protein: CASSSTLGETQYF

J gene: TRBJ2-7
D gene: -
V gene: TRBV30
clone size: -
CDR3 DNA: TGTGCCTGGACCCGCCCAGGCACGGGGCAGTACTTC
CDR3 protein: CAWTRPGTGQYF

J gene: TRBJ1-5
D gene: -
V gene: TRBV5-6
clone size: -
CDR3 DNA: TGTGCCAGCAGCTTATTCGACAGTGGCAATCAGCCCCAGCATTTT
CDR3 protein: CASSLFDSGNQPQHF

J gene: TRBJ1-2
D gene: -
V gene: TRBV4-2
clone size: -
CDR3 DNA: TGTGCCAGCAGCCAAGATGGGCGGATCTATGGCTACACCTTC
CDR3 protein: CASSQDGRIYGYTF

J gene: TRBJ2-7
D gene: -
V gene: TRBV6-2/TRBV6-3
clone size: few
CDR3 DNA: TGTGCCAGCAGTCCGCCGGGACCGCAGTACGAGCAGTACTTC
CDR3 protein: CASSPPGPQYEQYF

J gene: TRBJ1-5
D gene: -
V gene: TRBV19
clone size: -
CDR3 DNA: TGTGCCAGTAGTATTGAAGGGAGGGATCAGCCCCAGCATTTT
CDR3 protein: CASSIEGRDQPQHF

J gene: TRBJ1-4
D gene: TRBD1
V gene: TRBV28
clone size: -
CDR3 DNA: TGTGCCAGCGGGTCCGGGACAGGGGATCGTAATGAAAAACTGTTTTTT
CDR3 protein: CASGSGTGDRNEKLFF

J gene: TRBJ2-5
D gene: -
V gene: TRBV29-1
clone size: -
CDR3 DNA: TGCAGCGTCCACCTGACAGGAGAAGAGACCCAGTACTTC
CDR3 protein: CSVHLTGEETQYF

J gene: TRBJ2-3
D gene: TRBD2
V gene: TRBV3-1/TRBV3-2
clone size: -
CDR3 DNA: TGTGCCAGCAGCCAAGTCGGGACTAGCGGCGCAGATACGCAGTATTTT
CDR3 protein: CASSQVGTSGADTQYF

J gene: TRBJ2-3
D gene: -
V gene: TRBV6-2/TRBV6-3
clone size: -
CDR3 DNA: TGTGCCAGCAGTTACGCCGACAGTAGCACAGATACGCAGTATTTT
CDR3 protein: CASSYADSSTDTQYF

J gene: TRBJ2-1
D gene: TRBD2
V gene: TRBV11-3
clone size: -
CDR3 DNA: TGTGCCAGCAGCTTAGGGGGACTAGCGGTTTACAATGAGCAGTTCTTC
CDR3 protein: CASSLGGLAVYNEQFF

J gene: TRBJ2-2
D gene: -
V gene: TRBV2
clone size: -
CDR3 DNA: TGTGCCAGCAGCGGACGGACGGTGAACACCGGGGAGCTGTTTTTT
CDR3 protein: CASSGRTVNTGELFF

J gene: TRBJ1-6
D gene: -
V gene: TRBV27
clone size: -
CDR3 DNA: TGTGCCAGCGGGAGGGGCGGCTCCTATAATTCACCCCTCCACTTT
CDR3 protein: CASGRGGSYNSPLHF

J gene: TRBJ1-3
D gene: TRBD1
V gene: TRBV7-9
clone size: -
CDR3 DNA: TGTGCCAGCAGCACAGGGGGCCTCGGAAACACCATATATTTT
CDR3 protein: CASSTGGLGNTIYF

J gene: TRBJ1-6
D gene: -
V gene: TRBV28
clone size: -
CDR3 DNA: TGTGCCAGCAGTCGGAGAGCCGGACAGAATAATTCACCCCTCCACTTT
CDR3 protein: CASSRRAGQNNSPLHF

J gene: TRBJ2-1
D gene: -
V gene: TRBV2
clone size: few
CDR3 DNA: TGTGCCAGCAGTGTGAATGAGCAGTTCTTC
CDR3 protein: CASSVNEQFF

J gene: TRBJ1-2
D gene: -
V gene: TRBV24-1
clone size: -
CDR3 DNA: TGTGCCACCAGTGATGACGACGGAGTCTATGGCTACACCTTC
CDR3 protein: CATSDDDGVYGYTF

J gene: TRBJ1-3
D gene: TRBD1
V gene: TRBV6-5
clone size: -
CDR3 DNA: TGTGCCAGCAGTCCAGGGGGCGCGTGGGGAAACACCATATATTTT
CDR3 protein: CASSPGGAWGNTIYF

J gene: TRBJ2-7
D gene: -
V gene: TRBV10-3
clone size: -
CDR3 DNA: TGTGCCATCAGTGAGCCCTATTACGAGCAGTACTTC
CDR3 protein: CAISEPYYEQYF

J gene: TRBJ1-1
D gene: -
V gene: TRBV3-1/TRBV3-2
clone size: -
CDR3 DNA: TGTGCCAGCAGCCAAGTGACGAGCACTGAAGCTTTCTTT
CDR3 protein: CASSQVTSTEAFF

J gene: TRBJ2-5
D gene: TRBD1
V gene: TRBV7-9
clone size: -
CDR3 DNA: TGTGCCAGCAGCCCAGGGGGCTTCCAAGAGACCCAGTACTTC
CDR3 protein: CASSPGGFQETQYF

J gene: TRBJ2-1
D gene: -
V gene: TRBV7-2
clone size: -
CDR3 DNA: TGTGCCAGCAGCTTAGGTTCCTTGAAGAGCTCCTACAATGAGCAGTTCTTC
CDR3 protein: CASSLGSLKSSYNEQFF

J gene: TRBJ1-4
D gene: -
V gene: TRBV7-8
clone size: -
CDR3 DNA: TGTGCCAGCAGCCTCTGGATGACAACTAATGAAAAACTGTTTTTT
CDR3 protein: CASSLWMTTNEKLFF

J gene: TRBJ2-5
D gene: TRBD2
V gene: TRBV27
clone size: -
CDR3 DNA: TGTGCCAGCAGTTTAATAGCGGGGGGGCCTCAAGAGACCCAGTACTTC
CDR3 protein: CASSLIAGGPQETQYF

J gene: TRBJ1-6
D gene: -
V gene: TRBV7-2
clone size: -
CDR3 DNA: TGTGCCAGCAGCTTAGAGCGTAGGGGGAACGATTCACCCCTCCACTTT
CDR3 protein: CASSLERRGNDSPLHF

J gene: TRBJ1-1
D gene: -
V gene: TRBV6-2/TRBV6-3
clone size: -
CDR3 DNA: TGTGCCAGCAGTAACAACTCAAGGGGGATAGCAACAGAAGCTTTCTTT
CDR3 protein: CASSNNSRGIATEAFF

J gene: TRBJ1-6
D gene: -
V gene: TRBV5-4
clone size: -
CDR3 DNA: TGTGCCAGCAGCTTGGCGGGGGCGAATTCACCCCTCCACTTT
CDR3 protein: CASSLAGANSPLHF

J gene: TRBJ1-1
D gene: TRBD1
V gene: TRBV5-4
clone size: -
CDR3 DNA: TGTGCCAGCAGCTTGCGGTCAGGGGGATCTGAAGCTTTCTTT
CDR3 protein: CASSLRSGGSEAFF

J gene: TRBJ1-5
D gene: -
V gene: TRBV10-3
clone size: -
CDR3 DNA: TGTGCCATAGGGGAAGGGCAGCCCCAGCATTTT
CDR3 protein: CAIGEGQPQHF

J gene: TRBJ2-3
D gene: -
V gene: TRBV2
clone size: -
CDR3 DNA: TGTGCCAGCAGTGAAAACAGGGCCACAGATACGCAGTATTTT
CDR3 protein: CASSENRATDTQYF

J gene: TRBJ1-2
D gene: -
V gene: TRBV4-2
clone size: once
CDR3 DNA: TGTGCCAGCAGCCAAGATTTGAGCGGCTACACCTTC
CDR3 protein: CASSQDLSGYTF

J gene: TRBJ1-1
D gene: -
V gene: TRBV19
clone size: -
CDR3 DNA: TGTGCCGCAACGAGGCAAGGGCTGGACACTGAAGCTTTCTTT
CDR3 protein: CAATRQGLDTEAFF

J gene: TRBJ2-3
D gene: TRBD2
V gene: TRBV10-1
clone size: -
CDR3 DNA: TGCGCCAGCAGCAAAAGCGGGGGGGCCGGAACAGATACGCAGTATTTT
CDR3 protein: CASSKSGGAGTDTQYF

J gene: TRBJ2-5
D gene: TRBD1
V gene: TRBV5-6
clone size: -
CDR3 DNA: TGTGCCAGCAGCTGGGACAGGAGAGGGGAGACCCAGTACTTC
CDR3 protein: CASSWDRRGETQYF

J gene: TRBJ1-2
D gene: -
V gene: TRBV28
clone size: -
CDR3 DNA: TGTGCCAGCAGTCCCGGACGGAACTATGGCTACACCTTC
CDR3 protein: CASSPGRNYGYTF

J gene: TRBJ1-6
D gene: TRBD1
V gene: TRBV5-1
clone size: -
CDR3 DNA: TGCGCCAGCAGCCCGGAGGGGGCCTGGGGGGTCGCACCCCTCCACTTT
CDR3 protein: CASSPEGAWGVAPLHF

J gene: TRBJ1-2
D gene: TRBD1
V gene: TRBV18
clone size: -
CDR3 DNA: TGTGCCAGCTCACCAGAGGGGGCGGGATATGGCTACACCTTC
CDR3 protein: CASSPEGAGYGYTF

J gene: TRBJ2-1
D gene: TRBD1
V gene: TRBV6-6
clone size: -
CDR3 DNA: TGTGCCAGCAGTACCACCGGGACAGGGTACTACAATGAGCAGTTCTTC
CDR3 protein: CASSTTGTGYYNEQFF

J gene: TRBJ1-1
D gene: -
V gene: TRBV7-9
clone size: once
CDR3 DNA: TGTGCCAGCAGCTTAAGGACAGTGAACACTGAAGCTTTCTTT
CDR3 protein: CASSLRTVNTEAFF